This is a list of T cell receptor beta chains from one sample in a study of blood T cell repertoires in COVID-19. The method was immunoSEQ multiplex PCR; TCRdb's version includes in-frame clones alone and lacks a portion of them. Of some 100,000 clones in the sample, 70% to 90% were seen once. Sequenced input: peripheral blood. All receptors derive from a woman aged 70-85 years with active or convalescent COVID-19. Each CDR3 is given with its conserved first and last residue. A D gene is named only where the DNA matches it firmly. Clone size is not always given. Where it is, it says once, few, many or a class for expanded clones.

TGTGCCAGTAGTATGCGGGGCCGGGCGGGCACTGAAGCTTTCTTT | CASSMRGRAGTEAFF | TRBV19 | - | - | TRBJ1-1
TGCGCCAGCAGCCACGGGACTGGCACAGATACGCAGTATTTT | CASSHGTGTDTQYF | TRBV4-1 | - | - | TRBJ2-3
TGTGCCAGCAGCCAAGGCCCCGGGACAGGGAAAGGGGCAACAGATACGCAGTATTTT | CASSQGPGTGKGATDTQYF | TRBV3-1/TRBV3-2 | TRBD1 | once | TRBJ2-3
TGTGCCAGCAGTTTCCGGACATCCTCTCGCTACGAGCAGTACTTC | CASSFRTSSRYEQYF | TRBV28 | - | - | TRBJ2-7
TGTGCCAGCTCACCTTCACAGGGGGCGTGGGAGCAGTACTTC | CASSPSQGAWEQYF | TRBV18 | TRBD1 | - | TRBJ2-7
TGTGCCAGCAGCCCTGGACAGGGGGGCGGCTCCACTGAAGCTTTCTTT | CASSPGQGGGSTEAFF | TRBV4-2 | TRBD1 | - | TRBJ1-1
TGTGCCAGCAGTCCGACCGTTTGGAGGCTCCAAGAGACCCAGTACTTC | CASSPTVWRLQETQYF | TRBV27 | - | - | TRBJ2-5
TGTGCCAGCAGTCGACAGGATCCCGGGGAGCTGTTTTTT | CASSRQDPGELFF | TRBV6-2/TRBV6-3 | - | - | TRBJ2-2
TGTGCCAGCAGTCCCGACAGAGTCGCCATATATTTT | CASSPDRVAIYF | TRBV3-1/TRBV3-2 | - | - | TRBJ1-3
TGTGCCAGCTCACCGGGACTAGCGGGAGACAATGAGCAGTTCTTC | CASSPGLAGDNEQFF | TRBV18 | TRBD2 | - | TRBJ2-1
TGCAGCGTCAGGACAGGGGCTAACTATGGCTACACCTTC | CSVRTGANYGYTF | TRBV29-1 | TRBD1 | few | TRBJ1-2
TGTGCCAGCAGTGAAGGAGGACAGGGGACTGAAGCTTTCTTT | CASSEGGQGTEAFF | TRBV2 | TRBD1 | once | TRBJ1-1
TGTGCCAGCAGCTTGCGGGGGAACACCGGGGAGCTGTTTTTT | CASSLRGNTGELFF | TRBV5-4 | - | - | TRBJ2-2
TGTGCCAGCAGCTTACCCACGGCGGGGGGCGCAGATACGCAGTATTTT | CASSLPTAGGADTQYF | TRBV5-4 | TRBD2 | - | TRBJ2-3
TGCGCCAGCAGCCCCTGGGGCCGGCGCTCTGGAAACACCATATATTTT | CASSPWGRRSGNTIYF | TRBV4-1 | - | once | TRBJ1-3
TGTGCCAGTAGTATCGGACAGGGGTACTATGGCTACACCTTC | CASSIGQGYYGYTF | TRBV19 | TRBD1 | - | TRBJ1-2
TGCGCCAGCAGCCAAGATTCCTATTATGGGACCCAGTACTTC | CASSQDSYYGTQYF | TRBV4-1 | - | - | TRBJ2-5
TGTGCCAGTAGCCCCCGGGGAGACTATGGCTACACCTTC | CASSPRGDYGYTF | TRBV19 | - | - | TRBJ1-2
TGCGCCAGCAGCTTGCCGACAGACAATGAGCAGTTCTTC | CASSLPTDNEQFF | TRBV5-1 | - | once | TRBJ2-1
TGCAGTGCTAGAGCAGACTATGGCTACACCTTC | CSARADYGYTF | TRBV20-1 | - | - | TRBJ1-2
TGTGCCAGTAGTATACCTGGGACAGGGGGCACCTTC | CASSIPGTGGTF | TRBV19 | TRBD1 | - | TRBJ1-2
TGTGCCAGCAGTCCCCTCGCGGGTTCTGGCAATGAGCAGTTCTTC | CASSPLAGSGNEQFF | TRBV3-1/TRBV3-2 | - | - | TRBJ2-1
TGTGCCAGCAGTTACTCCGACAGGGGCCACGAGCAGTACTTC | CASSYSDRGHEQYF | TRBV6-6 | TRBD1 | - | TRBJ2-7